The 6 T cell receptor beta chains below come from one sample, sequenced in a study of blood T cells in healthy people across ages. A second PCR, run for about 6 to 12 cycles, used a sample-barcoded 5' primer plus a J-beta primer mix. TCRdb analysed the 5' RACE reads with MiXCR anew, one entry per CDR3 protein. This sample yields 600,000 to 1,000,000 distinct CDR3 sequences, of which roughly 64% are seen a single time; roughly 20% belongs to the top ten. What was sequenced was blood. The receptors originated from a man under 40 in good health.

The chain recombines TRBV20-1 with TRBJ2-3; D unresolved. Trimming left V 3 bases short and J 2 bases short, with 18 bases between. The length of the CDR3 is 16 residues. CDR1 is DFQATT, CDR2 SNEGSKA, per germline (reference sequence). In nucleotides, the CDR3 is TGCAGTGCTAGCCACCAGCTTAGGACCTACACAGATACGCAGTATTTT. Translating it yields CSASHQLRTYTDTQYF.

This clonotype was observed a single time. The gene calls are TRBV6-5 and TRBJ2-2; D possibly uses TRBD1 or TRBD2 (6 bases each). Germline V gene sequence: CDR1 MNHEY, CDR2 SVGAGI. CDR3 length equals 16 residues. Trimming stripped 8 bases from V and 2 bases from J, with 18 bases between. CDR3 in amino acids: CASGTAGTTNTGELFF. The CDR3 nucleotides read TGTGCCAGCGGGACTGCCGGGACAACTAACACCGGGGAGCTGTTTTTT.

CDR3 amino acids: CSVVGQVTGGLEEQYF. In DNA form, the CDR3 reads TGCAGCGTTGTCGGTCAAGTGACAGGGGGTTTAGAGGAGCAGTACTTC. The rearrangement joins TRBV29-1 to TRBJ2-4, with TRBD1 matching over 9 bases. Germline assignment: CDR1 SQVTM and CDR2 ANQGSEA. V lost 4 bases, J lost 13 bases, and 20 bases stayed unmatched. The CDR3 covers 16 residues. Using reference TRBV29-1 and TRBJ2-4 for the parts outside the CDR3, the full variable domain is SAVISQKPSRDICQRGTSLTIQCQVDSQVTMMFWYRQQPGQSLTLIATANQGSEATYESGFVIDKFPISRPNLTFSTLTVSNMSPEDSSIYLCSVVGQVTGGLEEQYFGAGTRLSVL.

This clonotype was recorded only once. The chain links TRBV5-1 to TRBJ2-1; D is unresolved. Germline assignment: CDR1 SGHRS and CDR2 YFSETQ. The CDR3 sequence is 15 residues long. The V and J ends lost 3 bases and 4 bases respectively, with 14 bases between them. As DNA, the CDR3 is TGCGCCAGCAGCTCGGTACTGGCCCCTTACAATGAGCAGTTCTTC. Protein sequence: CASSSVLAPYNEQFF.

This clonotype was seen a few times. This rearrangement joins TRBV29-1 to TRBJ2-4; 8 bases agree with TRBD1. The CDR3 length is 15 residues. V gave up 7 bases and J gave up 2 bases; unmatched junction bases: 10. The V gene's germline CDR1 is SQVTM and CDR2 ANQGSEA. The DNA of the CDR3 is TGCAGCGACCCCGACAGGGGTAAAACCAAAAACATTCAGTACTTC. Translating gives CSDPDRGKTKNIQYF.

The table lists this clonotype with a count of one. The chain is built from TRBV29-1 and TRBJ2-7, with TRBD1 matching 9 bases. In germline, CDR1 is SQVTM, CDR2 ANQGSEA. Losses at the gene ends were 6 bases for V and 2 bases for J; bases not matched to a gene: 5. The CDR3 is made up of 13 amino acids. This chain's CDR3 is CSVRTGVAYEQYF. CDR3 DNA sequence: TGCAGCGTAAGGACAGGGGTTGCCTACGAGCAGTACTTC.